This T cell receptor beta chain was captured in a study of shared clonotypes between healthy human individuals. Looked up from germline, CDR1 is LNHDA and CDR2 is SQIVND (reference sequence). V gave up 4 bases and J gave up 2 bases, with 12 bases separating them. The CDR3 consists of 15 residues. Sequencing was performed with immunoSEQ multiplex PCR; in TCRdb, only in-frame clones are kept and a portion is missing. This repertoire shows 1,500,000 or so clones, around 97% found once; its top ten account for more than 0.9%. The clonotype comes from a man younger than 40 in good health. Material for sequencing was naive CD4+ T cells sorted from blood. Subset of the sample: CD45RA+ positively selected. This chain links TRBV19 with TRBJ1-5, with D uncertain. As DNA, the CDR3 is TGTGCCAGTAGTACAGGCTCCTGGGGCAATCAGCCCCAGCATTTT. Protein sequence: CASSTGSWGNQPQHF.